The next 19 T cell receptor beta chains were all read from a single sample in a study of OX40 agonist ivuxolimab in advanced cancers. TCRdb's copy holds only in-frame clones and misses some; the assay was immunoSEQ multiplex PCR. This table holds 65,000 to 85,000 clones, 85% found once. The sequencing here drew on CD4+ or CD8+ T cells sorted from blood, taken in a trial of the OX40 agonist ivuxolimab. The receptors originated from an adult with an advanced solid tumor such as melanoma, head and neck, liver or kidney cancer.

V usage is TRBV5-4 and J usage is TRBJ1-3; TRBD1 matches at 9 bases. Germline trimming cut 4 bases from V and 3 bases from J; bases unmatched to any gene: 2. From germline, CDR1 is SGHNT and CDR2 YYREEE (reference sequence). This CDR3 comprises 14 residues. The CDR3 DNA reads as TGTGCCAGCAGCAAGGGACAGGGTGGAAACACCATATATTTT. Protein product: CASSKGQGGNTIYF.

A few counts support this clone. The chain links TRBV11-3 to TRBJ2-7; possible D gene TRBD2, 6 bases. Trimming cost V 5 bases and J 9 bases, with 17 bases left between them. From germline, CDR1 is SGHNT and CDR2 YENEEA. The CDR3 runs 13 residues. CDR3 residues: CASSDRREPLQYF. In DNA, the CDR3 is TGTGCCAGCAGCGACCGCCGGGAGCCTCTGCAGTACTTC.

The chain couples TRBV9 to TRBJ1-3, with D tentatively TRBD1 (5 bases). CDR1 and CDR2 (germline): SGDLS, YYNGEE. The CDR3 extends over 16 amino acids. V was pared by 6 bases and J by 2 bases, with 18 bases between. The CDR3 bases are TGTGCCAGCAACGCCGCACTTACGGGGGCTGGAAACACCATATATTTT. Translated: CASNAALTGAGNTIYF. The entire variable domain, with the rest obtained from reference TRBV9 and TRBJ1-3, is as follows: DSGVTQTPKHLITATGQRVTLRCSPRSGDLSVYWYQQSLDQGLQFLIQYYNGEERAKGNILERFSAQQFPDLHSELNLSSLELGDSALYFCASNAALTGAGNTIYFGEGSWLTVV.

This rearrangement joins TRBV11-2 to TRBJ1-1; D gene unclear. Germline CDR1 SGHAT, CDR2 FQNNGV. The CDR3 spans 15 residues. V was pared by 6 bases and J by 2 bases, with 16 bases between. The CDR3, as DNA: TGTGCCAGCAGATGGCCAGGTAGGACTAACACTGAAGCTTTCTTT. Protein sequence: CASRWPGRTNTEAFF.

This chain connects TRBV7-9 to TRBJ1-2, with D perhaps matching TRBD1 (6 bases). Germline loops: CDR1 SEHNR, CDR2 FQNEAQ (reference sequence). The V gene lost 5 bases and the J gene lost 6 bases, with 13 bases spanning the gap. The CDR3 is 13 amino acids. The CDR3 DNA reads TGTGCCAGCAGCCCGCGGAACAGGGATGGCTACACCTTC. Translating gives CASSPRNRDGYTF.

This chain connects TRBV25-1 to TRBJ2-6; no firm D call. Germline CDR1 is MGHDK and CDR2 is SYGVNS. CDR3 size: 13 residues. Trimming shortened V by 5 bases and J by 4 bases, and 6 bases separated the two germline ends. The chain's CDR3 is CASSWAGANVLTF. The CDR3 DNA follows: TGTGCCAGCAGTTGGGCCGGGGCCAACGTCCTGACTTTC.

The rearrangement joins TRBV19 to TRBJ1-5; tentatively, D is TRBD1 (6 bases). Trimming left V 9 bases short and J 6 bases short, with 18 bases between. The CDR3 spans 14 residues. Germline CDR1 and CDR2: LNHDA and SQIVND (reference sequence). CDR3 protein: CASRMGDNRQPQHF. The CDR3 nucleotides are TGTGCCAGCCGCATGGGGGACAACCGTCAGCCCCAGCATTTT. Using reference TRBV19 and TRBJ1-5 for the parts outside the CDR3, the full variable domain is DGGITQSPKYLFRKEGQNVTLSCEQNLNHDAMYWYRQDPGQGLRLIYYSQIVNDFQKGDIAEGYSVSREKKESFPLTVTSAQKNPTAFYLCASRMGDNRQPQHFGDGTRLSIL.

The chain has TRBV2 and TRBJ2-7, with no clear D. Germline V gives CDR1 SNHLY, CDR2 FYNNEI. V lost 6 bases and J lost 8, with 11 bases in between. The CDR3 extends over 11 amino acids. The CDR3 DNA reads TGTGCCAGCAGCGTGGGGTCAAAGCAGTACTTC. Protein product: CASSVGSKQYF.

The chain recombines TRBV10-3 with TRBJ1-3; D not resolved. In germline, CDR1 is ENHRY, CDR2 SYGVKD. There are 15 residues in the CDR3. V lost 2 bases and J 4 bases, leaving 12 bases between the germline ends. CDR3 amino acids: CAISELASSGNTIYF. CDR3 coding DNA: TGTGCCATCAGTGAGCTGGCCAGTTCAGGAAACACCATATATTTT.

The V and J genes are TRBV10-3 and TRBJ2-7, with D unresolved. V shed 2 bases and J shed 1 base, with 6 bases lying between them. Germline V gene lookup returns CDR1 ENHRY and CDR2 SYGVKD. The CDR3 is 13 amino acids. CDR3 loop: CAISEGDSYEQYF. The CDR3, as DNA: TGTGCCATCAGTGAGGGAGATTCCTACGAGCAGTACTTC.

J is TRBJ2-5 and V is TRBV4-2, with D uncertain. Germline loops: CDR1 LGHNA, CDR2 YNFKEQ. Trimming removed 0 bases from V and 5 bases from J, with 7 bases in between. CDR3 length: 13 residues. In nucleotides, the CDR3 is TGTGCCAGCAGCCAAGATAGTGGGGAGACCCAGTACTTC. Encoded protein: CASSQDSGETQYF.

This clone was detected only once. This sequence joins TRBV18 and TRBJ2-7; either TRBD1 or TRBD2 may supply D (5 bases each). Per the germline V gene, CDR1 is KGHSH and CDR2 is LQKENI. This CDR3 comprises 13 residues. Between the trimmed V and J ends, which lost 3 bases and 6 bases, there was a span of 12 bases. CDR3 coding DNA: TGTGCCAGCTCACCCGGGACGGCTAGCGAGCAGTACTTC. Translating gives CASSPGTASEQYF.

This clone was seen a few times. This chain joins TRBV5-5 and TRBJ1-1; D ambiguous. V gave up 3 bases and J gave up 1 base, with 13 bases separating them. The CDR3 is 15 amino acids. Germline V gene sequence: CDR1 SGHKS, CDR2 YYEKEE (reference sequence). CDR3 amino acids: CASSSSPAENTEAFF. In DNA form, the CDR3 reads TGTGCCAGCAGCTCCAGCCCGGCGGAGAACACTGAAGCTTTCTTT.

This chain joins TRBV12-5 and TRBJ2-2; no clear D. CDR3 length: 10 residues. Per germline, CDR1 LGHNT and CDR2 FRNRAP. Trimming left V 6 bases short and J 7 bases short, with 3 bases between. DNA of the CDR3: TGTGCTAGTGGGGGCGGGGAGCTGTTTTTT. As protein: CASGGGELFF.

CDR3 sequence (DNA): TGTGCCAGCAGTCGAGGGGGCGCGTCAGCTAACTATGGCTACACCTTC. It codes for CASSRGGASANYGYTF. This chain uses TRBV27 with TRBJ1-2, with 7 nucleotides matching TRBD1. CDR1 and CDR2 (germline): MNHEY, SMNVEV (reference sequence). J gave up 0 bases and V 5 bases, and 9 bases lay outside the gene matches. The CDR3 extends over 16 amino acids.

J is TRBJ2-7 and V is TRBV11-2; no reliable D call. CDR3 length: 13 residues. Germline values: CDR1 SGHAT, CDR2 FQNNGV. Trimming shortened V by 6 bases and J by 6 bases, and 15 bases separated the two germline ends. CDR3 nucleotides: TGTGCCAGCAGAATGAGGCTAGAAGGCGAGCAGTACTTC. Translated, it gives CASRMRLEGEQYF.

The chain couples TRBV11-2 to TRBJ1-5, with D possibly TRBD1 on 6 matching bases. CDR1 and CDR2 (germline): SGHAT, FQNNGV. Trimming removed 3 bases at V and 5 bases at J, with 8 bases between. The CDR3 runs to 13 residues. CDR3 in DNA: TGTGCCAGCAGCTTGTCAGGGGATCAGCCCCAGCATTTT. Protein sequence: CASSLSGDQPQHF.

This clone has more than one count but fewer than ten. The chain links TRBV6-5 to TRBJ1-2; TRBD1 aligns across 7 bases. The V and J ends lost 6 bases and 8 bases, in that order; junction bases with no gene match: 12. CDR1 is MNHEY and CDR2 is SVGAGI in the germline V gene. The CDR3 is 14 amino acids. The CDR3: CASRKGGAGGGYTF. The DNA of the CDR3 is TGTGCCAGCAGGAAGGGGGGGGCAGGGGGAGGCTACACCTTC.

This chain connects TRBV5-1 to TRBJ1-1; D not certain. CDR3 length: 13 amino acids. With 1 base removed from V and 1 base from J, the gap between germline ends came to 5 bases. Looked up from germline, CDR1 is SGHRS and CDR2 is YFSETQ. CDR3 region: CASSLTTNTEAFF. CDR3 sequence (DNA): TGCGCCAGCAGCTTGACCACGAACACTGAAGCTTTCTTT.